The entry that follows covers one TCR beta chain sequence. As yet, its antigen is unknown. These data are taken from a study of OX40 agonist ivuxolimab in advanced cancers. Study information: An anti-OX40 (CD134) antibody with agonistic activity, ivuxolimab, was administered to patients. Partial responses were achieved by three patients, one with hepatocellular carcinoma and two with cutaneous melanoma. Patients in dose escalation had liver, melanoma, kidney or head and neck cancers. Broader study findings: Expanded clones were, on average, more numerous in CD8+ T cells than in CD4+.

Using immunoSEQ multiplex PCR, the repertoire was profiled, and TCRdb retains in-frame clones only, with some absent. The table includes roughly 80,000 clones, 85% detected once. Germline V gene lookup returns CDR1 LNHDA and CDR2 SQIVND (reference sequence). This CDR3 contains 15 residues. V was trimmed by 3 bases and J by 5 bases, leaving 14 bases between them. The genes are TRBV19 and TRBJ1-5, with a tentative D call TRBD1 (5 bases). The material sequenced was CD4+ or CD8+ T cells sorted from blood, taken in a trial of the OX40 agonist ivuxolimab. This receptor was obtained from an adult with an advanced solid tumor such as melanoma, head and neck, liver or kidney cancer. CDR3 region: CASSIGALSDQPQHF. CDR3 nucleotide sequence: TGTGCCAGTAGTATTGGGGCCTTATCGGATCAGCCCCAGCATTTT.